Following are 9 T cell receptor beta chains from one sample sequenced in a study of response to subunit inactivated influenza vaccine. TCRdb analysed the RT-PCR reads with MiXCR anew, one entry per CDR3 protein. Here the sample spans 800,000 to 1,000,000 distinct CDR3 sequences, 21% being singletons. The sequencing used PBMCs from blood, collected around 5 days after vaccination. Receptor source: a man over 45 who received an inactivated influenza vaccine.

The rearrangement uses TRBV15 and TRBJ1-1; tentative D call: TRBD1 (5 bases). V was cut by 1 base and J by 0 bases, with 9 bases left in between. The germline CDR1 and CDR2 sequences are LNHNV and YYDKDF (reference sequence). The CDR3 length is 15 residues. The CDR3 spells CATSRGVGVNTEAFF. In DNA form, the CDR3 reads TGTGCCACCAGCAGAGGGGTAGGGGTGAACACTGAAGCTTTCTTT.

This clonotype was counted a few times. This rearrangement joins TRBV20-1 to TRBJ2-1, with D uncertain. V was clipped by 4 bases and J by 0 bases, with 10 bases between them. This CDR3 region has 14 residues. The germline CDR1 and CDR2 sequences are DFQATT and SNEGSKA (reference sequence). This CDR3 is CSAKETGSYNEQFF. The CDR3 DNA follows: TGCAGTGCTAAAGAGACCGGCTCCTACAATGAGCAGTTCTTC.

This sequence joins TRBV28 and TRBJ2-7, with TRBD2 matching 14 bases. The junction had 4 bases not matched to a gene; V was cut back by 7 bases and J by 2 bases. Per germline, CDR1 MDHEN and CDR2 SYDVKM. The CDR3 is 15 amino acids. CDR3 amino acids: CASTMGLAGAYEQYF. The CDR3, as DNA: TGTGCCAGCACCATGGGACTAGCGGGAGCCTACGAGCAGTACTTC.

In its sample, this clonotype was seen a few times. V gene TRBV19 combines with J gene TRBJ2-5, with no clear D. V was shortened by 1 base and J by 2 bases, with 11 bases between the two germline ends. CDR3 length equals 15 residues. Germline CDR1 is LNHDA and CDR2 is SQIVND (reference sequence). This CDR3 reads CASSIARRHQETQYF. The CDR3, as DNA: TGTGCCAGTAGTATAGCGAGACGTCATCAAGAGACCCAGTACTTC. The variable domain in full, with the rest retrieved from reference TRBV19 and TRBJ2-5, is DGGITQSPKYLFRKEGQNVTLSCEQNLNHDAMYWYRQDPGQGLRLIYYSQIVNDFQKGDIAEGYSVSREKKESFPLTVTSAQKNPTAFYLCASSIARRHQETQYFGPGTRLLVL.

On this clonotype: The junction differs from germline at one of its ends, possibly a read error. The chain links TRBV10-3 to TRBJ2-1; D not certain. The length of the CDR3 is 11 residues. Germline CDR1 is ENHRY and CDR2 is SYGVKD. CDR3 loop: CATSGHNEQFF. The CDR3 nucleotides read TGTGCCACCAGTGGCCACAATGAGCAGTTCTTC.

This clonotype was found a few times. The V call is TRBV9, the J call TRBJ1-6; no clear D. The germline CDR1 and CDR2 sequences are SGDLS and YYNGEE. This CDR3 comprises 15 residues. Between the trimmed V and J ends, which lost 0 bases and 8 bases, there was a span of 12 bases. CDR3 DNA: TGTGCCAGCAGCGTAGCTACTGGATCCTATTCACCCCTCCACTTT. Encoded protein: CASSVATGSYSPLHF.

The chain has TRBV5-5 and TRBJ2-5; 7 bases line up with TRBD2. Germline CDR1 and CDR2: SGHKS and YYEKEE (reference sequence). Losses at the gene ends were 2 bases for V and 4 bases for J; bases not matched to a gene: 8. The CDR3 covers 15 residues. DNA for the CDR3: TGTGCCAGCAGCTTAACCCGGGAGGTTTTAGAGACCCAGTACTTC. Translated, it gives CASSLTREVLETQYF. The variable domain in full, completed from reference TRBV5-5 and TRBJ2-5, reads DAGVTQSPTHLIKTRGQQVTLRCSPISGHKSVSWYQQVLGQGPQFIFQYYEKEERGRGNFPDRFSARQFPNYSSELNVNALLLGDSALYLCASSLTREVLETQYFGPGTRLLVL.

Here the CDR3 DNA reads TGTGCCAGCAGCCCAACCCCGACACGGTGGGAGGGTGATCGAGTCAATGAGCAGTTCTTC. Translation gives CASSPTPTRWEGDRVNEQFF. The V and J genes are TRBV11-1 and TRBJ2-1, with TRBD2 matching over 7 bases. Germline V gene sequence: CDR1 SGHAT, CDR2 FQDESV (reference sequence). J lost 6 bases, V lost 5 bases, and 25 bases had no gene match. The CDR3 totals 20 residues.

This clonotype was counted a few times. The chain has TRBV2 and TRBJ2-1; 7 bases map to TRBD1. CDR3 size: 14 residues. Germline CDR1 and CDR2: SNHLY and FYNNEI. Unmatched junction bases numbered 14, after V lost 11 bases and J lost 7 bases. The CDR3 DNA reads TGTGCCGGATACAGGGGAAGTTCGGGAAATGAGCAGTTCTTC. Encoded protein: CAGYRGSSGNEQFF.